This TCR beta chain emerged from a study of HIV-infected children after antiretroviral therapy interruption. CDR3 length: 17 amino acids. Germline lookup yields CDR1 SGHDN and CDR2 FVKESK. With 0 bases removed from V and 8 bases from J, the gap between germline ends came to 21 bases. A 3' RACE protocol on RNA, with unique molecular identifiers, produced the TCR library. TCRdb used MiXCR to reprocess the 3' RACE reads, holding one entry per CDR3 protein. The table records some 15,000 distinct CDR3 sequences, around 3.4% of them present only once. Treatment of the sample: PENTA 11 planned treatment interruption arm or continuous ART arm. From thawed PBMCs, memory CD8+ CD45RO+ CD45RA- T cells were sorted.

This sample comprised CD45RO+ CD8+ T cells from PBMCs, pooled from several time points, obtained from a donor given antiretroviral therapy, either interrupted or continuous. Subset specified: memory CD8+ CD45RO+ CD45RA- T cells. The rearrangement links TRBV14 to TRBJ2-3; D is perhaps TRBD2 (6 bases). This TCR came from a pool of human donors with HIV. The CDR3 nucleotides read TGTGCCAGCAGCCAAGAAAGGTCCGAGGACTATTCCGTTACGCAGTATTTT. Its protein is CASSQERSEDYSVTQYF.